These 21 T cell receptor beta chains originate from one sample sequenced in a study of early T cells in non-severe SARS-CoV-2 infection. Via MiXCR, TCRdb re-called the 5' RACE reads, giving one row per CDR3 protein. The repertoire consists of over 85,000 distinct CDR3 sequences, with about an eighth occurring once and the leading ten covering 6% to 7.5%. Material for sequencing was whole blood. The receptors were gathered from an adult who was a healthcare worker with PCR-confirmed SARS-CoV-2 infection or an uninfected control (not recorded which).

The V gene is TRBV10-3, the J gene TRBJ2-1; 8 nucleotides match TRBD1. Germline CDR1 is ENHRY and CDR2 is SYGVKD. Germline trimming cut 2 bases from V and 8 bases from J; bases unmatched to any gene: 8. The CDR3 spans 15 residues. The CDR3 sequence: CAISEGQGARDEQFF. The CDR3, as DNA: TGTGCCATCAGTGAGGGGCAGGGGGCCCGCGATGAGCAGTTCTTC.

This clonotype was seen more than once but under ten times. The V call is TRBV20-1, the J call TRBJ2-4; 10 bases map to TRBD2. There are 13 residues in the CDR3. The V gene end was trimmed by 7 bases and the J gene end by 0 bases; junction bases not matched to a gene: 0. Germline CDR1 DFQATT, CDR2 SNEGSKA (reference sequence). The CDR3 is CSGLAGAKNIQYF. CDR3 DNA sequence: TGCAGTGGACTAGCGGGAGCCAAAAACATTCAGTACTTC.

The chain recombines TRBV5-7 with TRBJ2-1; the D is unclear. TRBV5-7 is filed as an ORF, its function uncertain. The CDR3 consists of 20 residues. V was shortened by 4 bases and J by 5 bases, with 31 bases between the two germline ends. CDR3 in DNA: TGTGCCAGCAGCCCTCTTGGAGCCCGATACCGTCTAGGAGCTAACAATGAGCAGTTCTTC. Protein: CASSPLGARYRLGANNEQFF.

This clonotype was detected many times. The chain is built from TRBV20-1 and TRBJ2-7; 11 bases are shared with TRBD2. Looked up from germline, CDR1 is DFQATT and CDR2 is SNEGSKA (reference sequence). The CDR3 totals 15 residues. V shed 5 bases, J shed 7 bases, and the junction held 13 bases outside the gene matches. Here the CDR3 reads CSAPGIAGGPLEQYF. CDR3 nucleotides: TGCAGTGCTCCTGGAATAGCGGGAGGGCCTTTAGAGCAGTACTTC.

This clonotype was counted between two and nine times. Mismatch with germline at one junction end may stem from a read error. The genes are TRBV6-1 and TRBJ1-5, with D perhaps matching TRBD1 (5 bases). The germline gives CDR1 MNHNS, CDR2 SASEGT. This CDR3 has 13 amino acids. The CDR3 is CAGSRERLQPQHF. DNA for the CDR3: TGTGCCGGCAGCAGGGAAAGGCTACAGCCCCAGCATTTT.

This clonotype was counted at least ten times. This chain links TRBV19 with TRBJ1-5, with D perhaps matching TRBD1 (6 bases). The CDR3 extends over 14 amino acids. V was trimmed by 6 bases and J by 3 bases, leaving 12 bases between them. Looked up from germline, CDR1 is LNHDA and CDR2 is SQIVND (reference sequence). CDR3 nucleotide sequence: TGTGCCAGTAGGCTTCACAGGGACAATCAGCCCCAGCATTTT. Its translation: CASRLHRDNQPQHF. The full variable domain, its missing parts supplied by reference TRBV19 and TRBJ1-5, is DGGITQSPKYLFRKEGQNVTLSCEQNLNHDAMYWYRQDPGQGLRLIYYSQIVNDFQKGDIAEGYSVSREKKESFPLTVTSAQKNPTAFYLCASRLHRDNQPQHFGDGTRLSIL.

This clonotype was recorded at least ten times. The chain joins TRBV20-1 to TRBJ2-1, with 12 bases matching TRBD2. This CDR3 is 13 amino acids long. Germline V gene sequence: CDR1 DFQATT, CDR2 SNEGSKA (reference sequence). With 6 bases clipped from V and 5 bases from J, the junction kept 2 bases outside the gene matches. CDR3 protein: CSALAGGDNEQFF. The DNA of the CDR3 is TGCAGTGCCCTAGCGGGAGGGGACAATGAGCAGTTCTTC.

This clonotype was seen repeatedly, ten times or more. The rearrangement joins TRBV10-3 to TRBJ2-7; possible D gene TRBD1, 6 bases. V lost 4 bases to trimming and J lost 5 bases, with 15 bases between them. Looked up from germline, CDR1 is ENHRY and CDR2 is SYGVKD. The CDR3 runs to 14 residues. The CDR3 DNA follows: TGTGCCATCAGTGTACAGACAGGAACGCACGAGCAGTACTTC. It encodes CAISVQTGTHEQYF.

This clonotype was recorded at least ten times. The CDR3 loop reads CASSFRGASYEQYF. The CDR3 nucleotides read TGTGCCAGCAGTTTTCGGGGGGCCTCCTACGAGCAGTACTTC. The chain combines TRBV28 with TRBJ2-7; D perhaps matches TRBD2 (7 bases). Germline assignment: CDR1 MDHEN and CDR2 SYDVKM. The CDR3 extends over 14 amino acids. Trimming took 3 bases from V and 0 from J, leaving 9 bases between them.

This clonotype has ten or more counts. The V gene is TRBV12-3 or TRBV12-4, the J gene TRBJ2-5; D perhaps matches TRBD1 (6 bases). The V end lost 1 base, the J end lost 1 base, and 7 bases lay between the germline ends. This CDR3 is 14 amino acids long. CDR3 amino acids: CASSLGGGQETQYF. The CDR3 bases are TGTGCCAGCAGTTTAGGAGGGGGCCAAGAGACCCAGTACTTC.

The sample holds many counts of this clonotype. V is TRBV27 and J is TRBJ2-7, with 7 bases matching TRBD1. There are 12 residues in the CDR3. Germline V gene data show CDR1 as MNHEY and CDR2 as SMNVEV (reference sequence). Trimming removed 9 bases from V and 2 bases from J; junction bases left unmatched: 4. The CDR3 sequence is CASRDSAYEQYF. As DNA, the CDR3 is TGTGCCAGTAGGGACAGCGCCTACGAGCAGTACTTC.

This clonotype was recorded at least ten times. V usage is TRBV2 and J usage is TRBJ1-2; 9 bases align to TRBD1. The V segment lost 6 bases and the J segment 5 bases; nucleotides outside the gene matches: 7. Germline CDR1 is SNHLY and CDR2 is FYNNEI. This CDR3 has 14 residues. The DNA of the CDR3 is TGTGCCAGCAGCCAGGGGGACAGGGCTTATGGCTACACCTTC. This gives the protein CASSQGDRAYGYTF.

This clonotype came up a few times. The rearrangement links TRBV28 to TRBJ2-5; D ambiguous. Trimming shortened V by 2 bases and J by 3 bases, and 10 bases separated the two germline ends. CDR1 and CDR2 from the germline V gene are MDHEN and SYDVKM. The CDR3 consists of 14 residues. The CDR3 DNA is TGTGCCAGCAGTTTAAGGCAGGCCAAAGAGACCCAGTACTTC. This encodes CASSLRQAKETQYF.

Ten or more counts support this clonotype. The chain combines TRBV11-2 with TRBJ2-7; 7 nucleotides agree with TRBD1. After removal of 4 bases from V and 2 bases from J, the junction contained 8 bases not matched to a gene. CDR1 is SGHAT, CDR2 FQNNGV, per germline. CDR3 length equals 15 residues. The CDR3 DNA is TGTGCCAGCAGCTCTATCCGGGACAGAGCCTACGAGCAGTACTTC. It encodes CASSSIRDRAYEQYF.

This clonotype was counted between two and nine times. The chain uses TRBV24-1 and TRBJ1-2; no clear D gene. Germline V gives CDR1 KGHDR, CDR2 SFDVKD. Trimming left V 0 bases short and J 6 bases short, with 10 bases between. This CDR3 comprises 14 residues. For the CDR3, the DNA is TGTGCCACCAGTGATTTGGAGTCTGGGGATGGCTACACCTTC. Its protein is CATSDLESGDGYTF.

In this sample, this clonotype turned up many times. The chain couples TRBV28 to TRBJ2-7; 7 bases map to TRBD1. V dropped 5 bases and J dropped 6; count of bases not matched to a gene: 1. The CDR3 covers 11 residues. Germline values: CDR1 MDHEN, CDR2 SYDVKM. The CDR3 reads CASSNRGEQYF. CDR3 nucleotides: TGTGCCAGCAGTAACAGGGGCGAGCAGTACTTC.

This clonotype appeared many times. V and J are TRBV7-9 and TRBJ2-7; 9 bases fit TRBD2. This CDR3 spans 14 amino acids. Trimming removed 5 bases from V and 7 bases from J; junction bases left unmatched: 9. Germline CDR1 and CDR2: SEHNR and FQNEAQ (reference sequence). CDR3 protein: CASSRLADTREQYF. The CDR3 DNA reads TGTGCCAGCAGCAGACTAGCGGATACGAGGGAGCAGTACTTC.

At least ten counts were recorded for this clonotype. V and J are TRBV11-2 and TRBJ2-7; D unresolved. The CDR3 totals 13 residues. Germline V gives CDR1 SGHAT, CDR2 FQNNGV. V was pared by 2 bases and J by 2 bases, with 7 bases between. DNA of the CDR3: TGTGCCAGCAGCTTACGTCAGACCTACGAGCAGTACTTC. Protein product: CASSLRQTYEQYF.

Worth noting for this clonotype: This may stem from a read error, because a much larger clone lies one nucleotide away. The rearrangement uses TRBV12-3 or TRBV12-4 and TRBJ2-3; 7 bases are shared with TRBD2. V lost 6 bases to trimming and J lost 4 bases; unmatched junction nucleotides: 16. This CDR3 comprises 17 residues. This chain's CDR3 is CASSITPGLSYSDTQYF. The CDR3 nucleotides read TGTGCCAGCAGCATAACACCGGGACTAAGCTACTCAGATACGCAGTATTTT.

The chain recombines TRBV28 with TRBJ2-1; no clear D gene. This CDR3 comprises 14 residues. Trimming took 3 bases from V and 2 from J, leaving 8 bases between them. Per the germline V gene, CDR1 is MDHEN and CDR2 is SYDVKM. The CDR3 protein is CASSFYGTYNEQFF. The CDR3 nucleotides read TGTGCCAGCAGTTTTTACGGAACCTACAATGAGCAGTTCTTC.

In its sample, this clonotype was seen a few times. The chain uses TRBV4-1 and TRBJ2-7; no firm D call. The CDR3 runs 12 residues. Looked up from germline, CDR1 is MGHRA and CDR2 is YSYEKL. Trimming left V 0 bases short and J 5 bases short, with 5 bases between. The CDR3 sequence: CASSQDNHEQYF. CDR3 coding DNA: TGCGCCAGCAGCCAAGATAACCACGAGCAGTACTTC.